The clone carrying this TCR beta chain has ten or more counts. Antigen unknown. This CDR3 is 12 amino acids long. V gave up 5 bases and J gave up 2 bases, with 7 bases separating them. The germline V gene encodes CDR1 PRHDT and CDR2 FYEKMQ (reference sequence). The data are from a study of neurological immune-mediated disorders. Time point meaning: longitudinal time-point 2. The unsorted libraries originated from 2 million PBMCs that had been stored at -80 C. Broader study findings: No expanded-clone CDR3 amino acid sequence recurred across subjects, suggesting private TCR-beta repertoires.

The authors made cDNA by 5'RACE with 10-nucleotide random UMIs. From 15-18 subjects, every sequencing run obtained over 180 million TCR-beta sequences. TCRdb independently ran MiXCR on the 5' RACE reads; one entry per CDR3 protein. The table has tens of thousands of distinct CDR3 sequences, more than 9.5% seen once. Specimen: PBMCs. This sequence was found in a man aged 30 to 39 in good health. The gene calls are TRBV13 and TRBJ2-7, with D uncertain. This CDR3 is CASSPSTYEQYF. In DNA, the CDR3 is TGTGCCAGCAGCCCGTCCACCTACGAGCAGTACTTC.